This passage covers 20 T cell receptor beta chains from one sample sequenced in a study of T cell responses to AZD1222 COVID-19 vaccine. The method was immunoSEQ multiplex PCR; TCRdb's version includes in-frame clones alone and lacks a portion of them. Among over 80,000 clones listed, just over 90% were seen once. The sample here was peripheral blood, taken 28 days after the second AZD1222 dose. Source of these receptors: an adult who received the AZD1222 COVID-19 vaccine.

The rearrangement links TRBV19 to TRBJ2-6; 10 bases align to TRBD1. Germline CDR1 and CDR2: LNHDA and SQIVND (reference sequence). J gave up 0 bases and V 6 bases, and 11 bases lay outside the gene matches. The CDR3 length is 19 residues. The CDR3 loop is CASRSVPGQGFSGANVLTF. As DNA, the CDR3 is TGTGCCAGTAGATCGGTTCCGGGACAGGGGTTCTCTGGGGCCAACGTCCTGACTTTC.

The table lists this clone with a count of one. The chain carries TRBV28 and TRBJ1-2, with 7 bases that match TRBD1. Per the germline V gene, CDR1 is MDHEN and CDR2 is SYDVKM. The V gene end was trimmed by 4 bases and the J gene end by 4 bases; junction bases not matched to a gene: 3. CDR3 size: 13 residues. The CDR3 region is CASSSQGFYGYTF. The CDR3 bases are TGTGCCAGCAGTTCACAGGGGTTCTATGGCTACACCTTC.

The V gene is TRBV6-4, the J gene TRBJ2-1; 7 bases are a match to TRBD1. With V trimmed by 2 bases and J by 5 bases, 15 bases remained unmatched. The CDR3 sequence is 18 residues long. CDR1 is MRHNA and CDR2 is SNTAGT in the germline V gene. In DNA, the CDR3 is TGTGCCAGCAGTGACCCCCTAAAGACAGGGCCCAGGGACAATGAGCAGTTCTTC. Amino acids: CASSDPLKTGPRDNEQFF.

The V gene is TRBV5-1, the J gene TRBJ2-3, with D possibly TRBD2 on 7 matching bases. The germline V gene has CDR1 SGHRS and CDR2 YFSETQ. Trimming shortened V by 5 bases and J by 4 bases, and 11 bases separated the two germline ends. This CDR3 contains 13 residues. Here the CDR3 DNA reads TGCGCCAGCAGAGGCGGGGGCGCAGATACGCAGTATTTT. Translated: CASRGGGADTQYF.

In this sample, this clone turned up a few times. CDR3 loop: CASRQGIYGYTF. CDR3 DNA: TGTGCCAGCAGACAGGGAATCTATGGCTACACCTTC. The V call is TRBV25-1, the J call TRBJ1-2; the D gene is possibly TRBD1 (6 bases). Trimming took off 6 bases at V and 4 bases at J, with 9 bases between the two ends. The germline gives CDR1 MGHDK, CDR2 SYGVNS. This CDR3 is built from 12 residues.

V gene TRBV28 combines with J gene TRBJ2-1, with D perhaps matching TRBD2 (5 bases). CDR1 MDHEN and CDR2 SYDVKM come from the germline V gene. This CDR3 contains 15 residues. V was trimmed by 6 bases and J by 9 bases, leaving 21 bases between them. CDR3 protein: CASSLRSEGRGEQFF. The CDR3, as DNA: TGTGCCAGCAGCCTAAGGAGTGAGGGCCGAGGTGAGCAGTTCTTC.

The chain carries TRBV3-1 (or the pseudogene TRBV3-2) and TRBJ2-2, with D perhaps matching TRBD2 (6 bases). Trimming took 4 bases from V and 5 from J, leaving 14 bases between them. CDR3 length: 15 amino acids. Per the germline V gene, CDR1 is LGHDT and CDR2 is YNNKEL (reference sequence). The CDR3 sequence: CASSRGRGRTGELFF. Written as DNA, the CDR3 is TGTGCCAGCAGCCGCGGCCGTGGGAGGACCGGGGAGCTGTTTTTT.

This rearrangement joins TRBV7-2 to TRBJ1-1, with D unclear. Germline lookup yields CDR1 SGHTA and CDR2 FQGNSA. V lost 2 bases to trimming and J lost 0 bases, with 7 bases between them. CDR3 size: 14 residues. This chain's CDR3 is CASSLLRVNTEAFF. The CDR3 bases are TGTGCCAGCAGCTTATTACGGGTGAACACTGAAGCTTTCTTT.

This clone occurred once. V and J are TRBV6-5 and TRBJ1-1; D remains ambiguous. Germline loops: CDR1 MNHEY, CDR2 SVGAGI. CDR3 length: 13 residues. V gave up 2 bases and J gave up 3 bases, with 7 bases separating them. Here the CDR3 reads CASSYGVHTEAFF. CDR3 bases: TGTGCCAGCAGTTACGGGGTACACACTGAAGCTTTCTTT.

V gene TRBV28 combines with J gene TRBJ1-1; D gene unclear. The V gene's germline CDR1 is MDHEN and CDR2 SYDVKM. V dropped 8 bases and J dropped 7 bases, with 5 bases sitting between them. CDR3 length: 9 amino acids. CDR3 loop: CASGFEAFF. CDR3 sequence (DNA): TGTGCCAGCGGATTTGAAGCTTTCTTT.

The gene calls are TRBV27 and TRBJ2-7; 9 bases align to TRBD2. Germline lookup yields CDR1 MNHEY and CDR2 SMNVEV (reference sequence). The CDR3 is 14 amino acids. V shed 8 bases, J shed 7 bases, and the junction held 12 bases outside the gene matches. CDR3 in amino acids: CASANAGGGGEQYF. For the CDR3, the DNA is TGTGCCAGCGCCAACGCGGGAGGGGGAGGAGAGCAGTACTTC.

Here the CDR3 reads CASSQDLRANYGYTF. The CDR3 DNA is TGTGCCAGCAGCCAAGATTTACGAGCTAACTATGGCTACACCTTC. The chain carries TRBV14 and TRBJ1-2; unclear D gene. The CDR3 covers 15 residues. The germline V gene has CDR1 SGHDN and CDR2 FVKESK. Trimming removed 0 bases from V and 0 bases from J, with 8 bases in between.

This rearrangement joins TRBV5-1 to TRBJ2-1; 13 bases are shared with TRBD2. V dropped 4 bases and J dropped 0; count of bases not matched to a gene: 4. The CDR3 length is 17 residues. The germline V gene has CDR1 SGHRS and CDR2 YFSETQ. The CDR3 loop reads CASSRTSGGSSYNEQFF. For the CDR3, the DNA is TGCGCCAGCAGCCGGACTAGCGGGGGAAGCTCCTACAATGAGCAGTTCTTC.

V gene TRBV5-1 combines with J gene TRBJ2-5, with 7 bases aligning to TRBD1. In germline, CDR1 is SGHRS, CDR2 YFSETQ. CDR3 length equals 17 residues. Trimming removed 4 bases from V and 5 bases from J; junction bases left unmatched: 17. The CDR3 spells CASSPAPAQGVGETQYF. The CDR3 DNA is TGCGCCAGCAGCCCCGCCCCAGCGCAGGGGGTCGGGGAGACCCAGTACTTC. The variable domain in full, completed from reference TRBV5-1 and TRBJ2-5, reads KAGVTQTPRYLIKTRGQQVTLSCSPISGHRSVSWYQQTPGQGLQFLFEYFSETQRNKGNFPGRFSGRQFSNSRSEMNVSTLELGDSALYLCASSPAPAQGVGETQYFGPGTRLLVL.

This clone was seen once. One end of the junction does not line up with germline, which may come from a read error. This sequence joins TRBV6-1 and TRBJ2-3; D may be TRBD2 (5 bases). The CDR3 is made up of 15 amino acids. The germline V gene has CDR1 MNHNS and CDR2 SASEGT. The CDR3 loop is CASSEYLDSTYTQYF. The CDR3 DNA is TGTGCCAGCAGTGAATATCTGGACTCCACATATACGCAGTATTTT.

This chain connects TRBV2 to TRBJ2-7, with TRBD2 matching over 9 bases. Looked up from germline, CDR1 is SNHLY and CDR2 is FYNNEI. The CDR3 contains 16 residues. V lost 6 bases, J lost 0 bases, and 9 bases stayed unmatched. CDR3 DNA sequence: TGTGCCAGCAGGACTACTAGCGGGCTTTCCTCCTACGAGCAGTACTTC. Protein: CASRTTSGLSSYEQYF.

The J gene is TRBJ1-1, the V gene TRBV5-4; 8 positions agree with TRBD1. The V segment lost 4 bases and the J segment 4 bases; nucleotides outside the gene matches: 12. Germline V gene sequence: CDR1 SGHNT, CDR2 YYREEE (reference sequence). The CDR3 runs 16 residues. This chain's CDR3 is CASSPGRTGTSTEAFF. The CDR3 coding sequence is TGTGCCAGCAGCCCCGGACGGACAGGGACGAGCACTGAAGCTTTCTTT.

The chain links TRBV2 to TRBJ1-4; 8 positions agree with TRBD1. The CDR3 extends over 15 amino acids. From germline, CDR1 is SNHLY and CDR2 FYNNEI. With V trimmed by 8 bases and J by 5 bases, 10 bases remained unmatched. The CDR3: CASDDPDRVNEKLFF. CDR3 DNA: TGTGCCAGCGACGACCCGGACAGGGTGAATGAAAAACTGTTTTTT.

The sample holds one count of this clone. The chain employs TRBV5-8 and TRBJ1-4, with D maybe TRBD1 (6 bases). V was cut by 2 bases and J by 0 bases, with 11 bases left in between. Germline assignment: CDR1 SGHTS and CDR2 YDEGEE. The CDR3 consists of 16 residues. Written as DNA, the CDR3 is TGTGCCAGCAGCTTATCGACAGGAGCAACTAATGAAAAACTGTTTTTT. Amino acid sequence: CASSLSTGATNEKLFF.

The gene calls are TRBV5-1 and TRBJ1-2; D is ambiguous. The CDR3 covers 15 residues. Germline V lookup: CDR1 SGHRS, CDR2 YFSETQ. With 4 bases removed from V and 8 bases from J, the gap between germline ends came to 21 bases. CDR3 sequence reads: CASSVTHTSRVGYTF. CDR3 nucleotide sequence: TGCGCCAGCAGCGTCACCCACACATCCCGAGTCGGCTACACCTTC.